This T cell receptor beta chain was captured in a study of shared clonotypes between healthy human individuals. Germline loops: CDR1 MDHEN, CDR2 SYDVKM. The junction had 5 bases not matched to a gene; V was cut back by 4 bases and J by 7 bases. CDR3 length equals 13 residues. Study outcomes and limitations: Shared clonotypes: roughly 4.7% naive CD4, about 3.3% naive CD8, less than 2.5% memory CD4, 0.4% memory CD8.

At a deep level, the assay was run. In the study's own analysis: With immunoSEQ giving junction-only sequences and no quality scores, filtering differed. Produced via immunoSEQ multiplex PCR; TCRdb's table is partial and in-frame only. The V and J calls and clone size were taken over from that table, and D and trimming were inferred from the DNA. The repertoire holds around 510,000 clones, about 96% seen once, with about 0.059% in the top ten. Note on this clone: The antigen is not known.

The receptor was derived from a young woman in good health. Input material: naive CD4+ T cells sorted from blood. Subset given: CD45RA+ positively selected. V and J are TRBV28 and TRBJ1-2, with TRBD1 identical over 8 bases. The CDR3 coding sequence is TGTGCCAGCAGTTACCAGGGGGCTCGTGGCTACACCTTC. Protein: CASSYQGARGYTF.